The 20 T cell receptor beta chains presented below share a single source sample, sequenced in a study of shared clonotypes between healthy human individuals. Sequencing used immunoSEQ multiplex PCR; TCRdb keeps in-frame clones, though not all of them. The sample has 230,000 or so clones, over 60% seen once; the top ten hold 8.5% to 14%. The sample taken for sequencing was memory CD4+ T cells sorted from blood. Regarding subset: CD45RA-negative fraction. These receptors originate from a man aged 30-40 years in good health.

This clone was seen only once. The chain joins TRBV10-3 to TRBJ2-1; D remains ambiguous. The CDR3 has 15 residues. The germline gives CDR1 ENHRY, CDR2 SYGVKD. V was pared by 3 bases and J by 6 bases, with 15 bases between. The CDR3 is CAISERESGVNEQFF. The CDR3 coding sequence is TGTGCCATCAGTGAAAGGGAATCTGGAGTCAATGAGCAGTTCTTC.

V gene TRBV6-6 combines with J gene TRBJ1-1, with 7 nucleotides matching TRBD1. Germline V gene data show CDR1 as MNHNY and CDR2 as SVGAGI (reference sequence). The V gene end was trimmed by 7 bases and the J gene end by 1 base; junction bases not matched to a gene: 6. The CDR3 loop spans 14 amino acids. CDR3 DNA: TGTGCCAGCACCATAGACAGGGCGAACACTGAAGCTTTCTTT. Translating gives CASTIDRANTEAFF.

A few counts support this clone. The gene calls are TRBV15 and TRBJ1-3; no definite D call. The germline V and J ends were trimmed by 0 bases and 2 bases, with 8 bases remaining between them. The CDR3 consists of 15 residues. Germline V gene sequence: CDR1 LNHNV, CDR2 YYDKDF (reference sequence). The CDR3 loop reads CATSRDLGTGNTIYF. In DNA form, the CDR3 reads TGTGCCACCAGCAGAGATTTGGGAACTGGAAACACCATATATTTT.

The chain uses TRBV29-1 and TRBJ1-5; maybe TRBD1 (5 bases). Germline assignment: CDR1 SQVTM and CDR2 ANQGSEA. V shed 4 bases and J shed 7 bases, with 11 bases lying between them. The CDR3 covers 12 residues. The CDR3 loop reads CSVVQGSQPQHF. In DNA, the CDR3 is TGCAGCGTTGTTCAGGGCAGCCAGCCCCAGCATTTT.

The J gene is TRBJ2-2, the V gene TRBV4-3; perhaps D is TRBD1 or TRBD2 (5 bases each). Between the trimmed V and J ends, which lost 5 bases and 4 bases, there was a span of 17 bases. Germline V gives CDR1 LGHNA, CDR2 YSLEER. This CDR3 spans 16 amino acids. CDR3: CASSLGTAGTTGELFF. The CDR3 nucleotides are TGCGCCAGCAGCTTGGGGACGGCAGGGACCACCGGGGAGCTGTTTTTT.

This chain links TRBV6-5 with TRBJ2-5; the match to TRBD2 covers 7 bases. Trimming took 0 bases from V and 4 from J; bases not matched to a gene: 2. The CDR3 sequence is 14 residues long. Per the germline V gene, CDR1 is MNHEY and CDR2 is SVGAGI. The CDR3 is CASSYSRGSETQYF. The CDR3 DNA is TGTGCCAGCAGTTACTCGCGGGGGTCAGAGACCCAGTACTTC.

This chain's CDR3 is CASSLVVVGGSGEQYF. CDR3 in DNA: TGCGCCAGCAGCTTGGTTGTGGTGGGGGGCTCCGGCGAGCAGTACTTC. The chain carries TRBV5-1 and TRBJ2-7; D is possibly TRBD1 or TRBD2 (6 bases each). Germline loops: CDR1 SGHRS, CDR2 YFSETQ. The germline V and J ends were trimmed by 0 bases and 6 bases, with 19 bases remaining between them. The CDR3 is made up of 16 amino acids.

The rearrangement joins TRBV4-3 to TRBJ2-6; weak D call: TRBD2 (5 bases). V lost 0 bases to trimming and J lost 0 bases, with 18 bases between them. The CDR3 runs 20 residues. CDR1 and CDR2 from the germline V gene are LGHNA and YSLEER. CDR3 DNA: TGCGCCAGCAGCCAAGATAATGTTGCGGGTTTAAGCTCTGGGGCCAACGTCCTGACTTTC. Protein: CASSQDNVAGLSSGANVLTF.

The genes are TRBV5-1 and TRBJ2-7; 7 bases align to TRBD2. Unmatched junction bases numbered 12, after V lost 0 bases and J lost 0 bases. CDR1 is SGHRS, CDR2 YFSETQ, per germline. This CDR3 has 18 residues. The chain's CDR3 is CASSLVPSGLLNSYEQYF. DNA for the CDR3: TGCGCCAGCAGCTTGGTTCCTAGCGGACTCTTAAACTCCTACGAGCAGTACTTC. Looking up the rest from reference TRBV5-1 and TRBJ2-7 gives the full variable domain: KAGVTQTPRYLIKTRGQQVTLSCSPISGHRSVSWYQQTPGQGLQFLFEYFSETQRNKGNFPGRFSGRQFSNSRSEMNVSTLELGDSALYLCASSLVPSGLLNSYEQYFGPGTRLTVT.

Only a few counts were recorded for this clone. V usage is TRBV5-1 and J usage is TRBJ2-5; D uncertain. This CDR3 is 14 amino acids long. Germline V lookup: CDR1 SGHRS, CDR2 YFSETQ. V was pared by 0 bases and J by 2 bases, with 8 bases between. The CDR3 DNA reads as TGCGCCAGCAGCTTGGGGTCCCAACAAGAGACCCAGTACTTC. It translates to CASSLGSQQETQYF. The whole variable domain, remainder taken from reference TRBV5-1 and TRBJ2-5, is KAGVTQTPRYLIKTRGQQVTLSCSPISGHRSVSWYQQTPGQGLQFLFEYFSETQRNKGNFPGRFSGRQFSNSRSEMNVSTLELGDSALYLCASSLGSQQETQYFGPGTRLLVL.

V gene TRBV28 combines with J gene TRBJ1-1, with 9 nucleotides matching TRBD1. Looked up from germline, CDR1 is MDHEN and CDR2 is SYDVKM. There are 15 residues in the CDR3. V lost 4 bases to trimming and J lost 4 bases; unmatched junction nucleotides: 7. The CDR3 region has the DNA TGTGCCAGCAGTTCCACAGGGGGCCAAGCCACTGAAGCTTTCTTT. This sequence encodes CASSSTGGQATEAFF.

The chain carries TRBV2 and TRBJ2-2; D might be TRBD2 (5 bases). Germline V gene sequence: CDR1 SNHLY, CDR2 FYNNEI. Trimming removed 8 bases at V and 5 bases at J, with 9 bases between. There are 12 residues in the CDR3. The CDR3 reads CASDRGTGELFF. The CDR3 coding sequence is TGTGCCAGCGATCGGGGTACCGGGGAGCTGTTTTTT.

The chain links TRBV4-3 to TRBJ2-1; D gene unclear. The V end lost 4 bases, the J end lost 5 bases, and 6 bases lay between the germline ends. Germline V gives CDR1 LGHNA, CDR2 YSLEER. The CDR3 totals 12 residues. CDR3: CASSLPDNEQFF. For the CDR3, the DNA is TGCGCCAGCAGCCTTCCTGACAATGAGCAGTTCTTC.

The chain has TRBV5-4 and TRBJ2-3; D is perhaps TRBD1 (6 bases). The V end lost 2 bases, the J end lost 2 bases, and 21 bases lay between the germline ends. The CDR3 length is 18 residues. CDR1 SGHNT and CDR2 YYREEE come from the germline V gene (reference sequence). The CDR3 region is CASSLPTGSGPFTDTQYF. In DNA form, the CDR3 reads TGTGCCAGCAGCTTACCTACAGGGTCGGGTCCCTTCACAGATACGCAGTATTTT.

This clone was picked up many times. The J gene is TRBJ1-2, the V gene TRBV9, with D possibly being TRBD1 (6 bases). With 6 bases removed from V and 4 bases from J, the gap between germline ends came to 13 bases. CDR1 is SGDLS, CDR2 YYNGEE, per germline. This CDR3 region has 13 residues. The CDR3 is CASTLTGTYGYTF. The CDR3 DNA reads TGTGCCAGCACACTAACAGGGACCTATGGCTACACCTTC. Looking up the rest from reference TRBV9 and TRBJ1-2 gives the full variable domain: DSGVTQTPKHLITATGQRVTLRCSPRSGDLSVYWYQQSLDQGLQFLIQYYNGEERAKGNILERFSAQQFPDLHSELNLSSLELGDSALYFCASTLTGTYGYTFGSGTRLTVV.

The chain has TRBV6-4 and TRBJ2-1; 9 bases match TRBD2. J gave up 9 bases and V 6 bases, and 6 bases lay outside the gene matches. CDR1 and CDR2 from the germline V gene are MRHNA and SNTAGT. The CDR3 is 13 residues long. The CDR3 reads CASRRTSVSEQFF. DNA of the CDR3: TGTGCCAGCAGGCGGACTAGCGTCAGTGAGCAGTTCTTC.

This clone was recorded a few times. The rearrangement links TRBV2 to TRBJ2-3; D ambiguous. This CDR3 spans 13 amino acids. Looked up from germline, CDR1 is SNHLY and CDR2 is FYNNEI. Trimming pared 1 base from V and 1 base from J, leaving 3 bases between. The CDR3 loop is CASSEVRTDTQYF. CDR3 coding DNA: TGTGCCAGCAGTGAAGTGCGCACAGATACGCAGTATTTT.

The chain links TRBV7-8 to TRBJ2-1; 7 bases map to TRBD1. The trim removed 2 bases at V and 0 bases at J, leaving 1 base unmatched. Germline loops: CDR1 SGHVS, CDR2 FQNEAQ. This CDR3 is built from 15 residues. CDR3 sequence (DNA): TGTGCCAGCAGCTTAAGGGACAGCTCCTACAATGAGCAGTTCTTC. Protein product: CASSLRDSSYNEQFF.

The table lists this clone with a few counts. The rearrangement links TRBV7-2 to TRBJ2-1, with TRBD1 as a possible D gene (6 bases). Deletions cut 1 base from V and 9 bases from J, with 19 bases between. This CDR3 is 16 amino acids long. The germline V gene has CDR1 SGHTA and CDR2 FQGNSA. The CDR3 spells CASSLVFGGSYIEQFF. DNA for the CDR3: TGTGCCAGCAGCTTAGTTTTTGGGGGCAGTTATATTGAGCAGTTCTTC.

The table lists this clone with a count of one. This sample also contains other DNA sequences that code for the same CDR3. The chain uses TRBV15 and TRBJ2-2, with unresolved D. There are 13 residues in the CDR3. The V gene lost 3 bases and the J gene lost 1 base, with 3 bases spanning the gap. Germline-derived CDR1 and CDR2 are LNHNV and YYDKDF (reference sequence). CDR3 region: CATSRENTGELFF. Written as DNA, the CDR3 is TGTGCCACCAGCAGGGAGAACACCGGGGAGCTGTTTTTT.